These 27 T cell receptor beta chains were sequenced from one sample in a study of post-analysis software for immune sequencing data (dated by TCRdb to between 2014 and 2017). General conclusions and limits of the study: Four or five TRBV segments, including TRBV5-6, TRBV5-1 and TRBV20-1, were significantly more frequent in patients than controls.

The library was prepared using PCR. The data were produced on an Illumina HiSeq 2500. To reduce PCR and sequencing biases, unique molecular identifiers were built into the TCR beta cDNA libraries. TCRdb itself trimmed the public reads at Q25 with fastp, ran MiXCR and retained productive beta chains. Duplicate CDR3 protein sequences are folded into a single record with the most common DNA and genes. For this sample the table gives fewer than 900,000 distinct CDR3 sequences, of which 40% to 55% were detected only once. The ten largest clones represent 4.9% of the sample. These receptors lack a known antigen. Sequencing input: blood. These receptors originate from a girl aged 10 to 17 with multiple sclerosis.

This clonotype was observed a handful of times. The CDR3 spells CASSLIVSGELFF. CDR3 DNA sequence: TGTGCCAGCAGTTTAATAGTGAGCGGGGAGCTGTTTTTT. The chain has TRBV12-3 or TRBV12-4 and TRBJ2-2; no reliable D call. This CDR3 is 13 amino acids long. The V end lost 2 bases, the J end lost 7 bases, and 8 bases lay between the germline ends.

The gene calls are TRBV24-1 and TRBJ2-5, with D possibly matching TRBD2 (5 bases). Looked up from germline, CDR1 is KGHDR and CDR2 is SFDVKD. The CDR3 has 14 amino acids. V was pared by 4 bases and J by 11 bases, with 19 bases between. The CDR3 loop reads CATSDLRGVSEQYF. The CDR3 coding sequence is TGTGCCACCAGTGACCTCCGGGGAGTATCTGAGCAGTACTTC.

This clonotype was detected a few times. For the CDR3, the DNA is TGTGCCAGCAGCTACTCGGCGGCGGGGGAGACCCAGTACTTC. Translated: CASSYSAAGETQYF. The rearrangement links TRBV7-2 to TRBJ2-5; possibly TRBD2 for D (6 bases). The CDR3 contains 14 residues. Deletions cut 4 bases from V and 5 bases from J, with 14 bases between. Germline V CDR1 and CDR2: SGHTA, FQGNSA.

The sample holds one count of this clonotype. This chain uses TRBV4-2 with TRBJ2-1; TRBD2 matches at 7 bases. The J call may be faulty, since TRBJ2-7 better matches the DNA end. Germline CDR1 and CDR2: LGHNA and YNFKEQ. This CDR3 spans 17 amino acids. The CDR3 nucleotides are TGTGCCAGCAGCCAACCCCCCTCGGGGGAGGGAGGGCATGAGCAGTACTTC. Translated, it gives CASSQPPSGEGGHEQYF.

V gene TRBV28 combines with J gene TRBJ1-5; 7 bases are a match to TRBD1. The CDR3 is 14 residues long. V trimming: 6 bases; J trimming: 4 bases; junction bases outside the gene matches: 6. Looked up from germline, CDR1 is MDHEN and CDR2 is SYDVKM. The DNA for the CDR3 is TGTGCCAGCAGGGTTGGGGACAGTAATCAGCCCCAGCATTTT. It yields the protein CASRVGDSNQPQHF. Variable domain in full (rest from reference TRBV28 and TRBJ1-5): DVKVTQSSRYLVKRTGEKVFLECVQDMDHENMFWYRQDPGLGLRLIYFSYDVKMKEKGDIPEGYSVSREKKERFSLILESASTNQTSMYLCASRVGDSNQPQHFGDGTRLSIL.

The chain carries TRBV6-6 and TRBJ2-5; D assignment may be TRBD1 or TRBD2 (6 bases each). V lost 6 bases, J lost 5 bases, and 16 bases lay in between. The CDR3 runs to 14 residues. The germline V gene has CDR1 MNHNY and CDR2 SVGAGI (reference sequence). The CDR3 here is CASRPRGPRETQYF. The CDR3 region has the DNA TGTGCCAGCAGACCCCGGGGGCCTCGGGAGACCCAGTACTTC.

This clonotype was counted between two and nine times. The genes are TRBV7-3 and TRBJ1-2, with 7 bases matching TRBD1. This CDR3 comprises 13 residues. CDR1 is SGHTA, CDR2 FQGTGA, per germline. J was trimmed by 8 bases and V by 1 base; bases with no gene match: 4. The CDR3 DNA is TGTGCCAGCAGCTTAAGTACAGGGGCCGGCTACACCTTC. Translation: CASSLSTGAGYTF. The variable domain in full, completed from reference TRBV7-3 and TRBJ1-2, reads GAGVSQTPSNKVTEKGKYVELRCDPISGHTALYWYRQSLGQGPEFLIYFQGTGAADDSGLPNDRFFAVRPEGSVSTLKIQRTERGDSAVYLCASSLSTGAGYTFGSGTRLTVV.

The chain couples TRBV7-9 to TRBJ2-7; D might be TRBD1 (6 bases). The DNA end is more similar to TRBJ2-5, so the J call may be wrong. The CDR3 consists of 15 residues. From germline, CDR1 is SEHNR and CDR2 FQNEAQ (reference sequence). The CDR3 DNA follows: TGTGCCAGCAGGCAACCTCAGGGGCTGGGGGAGACCCAGTACTTC. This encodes CASRQPQGLGETQYF.

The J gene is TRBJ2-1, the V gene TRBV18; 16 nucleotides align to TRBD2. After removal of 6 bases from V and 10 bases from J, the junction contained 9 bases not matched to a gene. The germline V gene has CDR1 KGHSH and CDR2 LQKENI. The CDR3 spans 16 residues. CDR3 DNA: TGTGCCAGCTCGCCTGTAGGGACTAGCGGGAGGGACGAGCAGTTCTTC. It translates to CASSPVGTSGRDEQFF.

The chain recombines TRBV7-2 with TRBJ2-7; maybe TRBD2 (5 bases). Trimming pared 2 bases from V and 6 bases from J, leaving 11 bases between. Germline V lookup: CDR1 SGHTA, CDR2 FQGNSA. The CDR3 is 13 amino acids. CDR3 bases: TGTGCCAGCAGCTTAAGGACTGCGTTCGAGCAGTACTTC. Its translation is CASSLRTAFEQYF.

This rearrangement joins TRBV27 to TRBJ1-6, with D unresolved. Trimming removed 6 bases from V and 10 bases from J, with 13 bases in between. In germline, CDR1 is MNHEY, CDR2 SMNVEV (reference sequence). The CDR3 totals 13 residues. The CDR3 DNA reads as TGTGCCAGCAGCTTCGGGATGAGCTCACCCCTCCACTTT. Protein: CASSFGMSSPLHF.

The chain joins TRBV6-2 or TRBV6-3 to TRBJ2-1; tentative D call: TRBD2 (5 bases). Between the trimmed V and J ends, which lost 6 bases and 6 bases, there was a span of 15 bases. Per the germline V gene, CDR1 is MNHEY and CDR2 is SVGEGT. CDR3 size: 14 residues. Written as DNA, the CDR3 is TGTGCCAGCAGCCCAGCCCTAGCTCGCAATGAGCAGTTCTTC. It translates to CASSPALARNEQFF.

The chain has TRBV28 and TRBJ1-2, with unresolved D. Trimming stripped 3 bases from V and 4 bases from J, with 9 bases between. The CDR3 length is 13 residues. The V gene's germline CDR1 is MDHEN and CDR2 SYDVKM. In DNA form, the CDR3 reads TGTGCCAGCAGTTTCTTCCGTTCCTATGGCTACACCTTC. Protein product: CASSFFRSYGYTF.

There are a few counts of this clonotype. In DNA, the CDR3 is TGTGCCAGCAGCGCCCGGAGTAGCATAAACAATGAGCAGTTCTTC. Translated, it gives CASSARSSINNEQFF. The rearrangement joins TRBV5-5 to TRBJ2-1; D is unclear. V dropped 4 bases and J dropped 5 bases, with 16 bases sitting between them. The CDR3 spans 15 residues. CDR1 is SGHKS and CDR2 is YYEKEE in the germline V gene (reference sequence).

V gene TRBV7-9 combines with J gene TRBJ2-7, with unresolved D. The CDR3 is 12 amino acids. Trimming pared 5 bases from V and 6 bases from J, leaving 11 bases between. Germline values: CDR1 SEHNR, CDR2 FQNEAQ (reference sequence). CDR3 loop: CASSRPASEQYF. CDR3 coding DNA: TGTGCCAGCAGCCGTCCCGCTTCCGAGCAGTACTTC.

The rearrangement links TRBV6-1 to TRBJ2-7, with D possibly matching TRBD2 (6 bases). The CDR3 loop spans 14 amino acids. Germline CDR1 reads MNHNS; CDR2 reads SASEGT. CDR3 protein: CASAGLPNSYEQYF. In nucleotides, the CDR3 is TGTGCTAGCGCGGGACTGCCGAACTCCTACGAGCAGTACTTC.

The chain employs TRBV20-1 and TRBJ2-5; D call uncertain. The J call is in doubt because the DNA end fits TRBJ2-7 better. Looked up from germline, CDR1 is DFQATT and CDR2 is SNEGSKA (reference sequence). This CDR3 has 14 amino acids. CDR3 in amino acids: CSARVAASSYEQYF. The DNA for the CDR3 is TGCAGTGCTAGAGTGGCAGCTAGCTCCTACGAGCAGTACTTC.

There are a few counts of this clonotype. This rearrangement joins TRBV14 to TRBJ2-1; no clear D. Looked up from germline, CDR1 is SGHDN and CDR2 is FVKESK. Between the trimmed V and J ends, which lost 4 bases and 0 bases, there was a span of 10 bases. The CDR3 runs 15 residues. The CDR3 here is CASSLLTSSYNEQFF. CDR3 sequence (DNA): TGTGCCAGCAGCCTCTTAACAAGCTCCTACAATGAGCAGTTCTTC.

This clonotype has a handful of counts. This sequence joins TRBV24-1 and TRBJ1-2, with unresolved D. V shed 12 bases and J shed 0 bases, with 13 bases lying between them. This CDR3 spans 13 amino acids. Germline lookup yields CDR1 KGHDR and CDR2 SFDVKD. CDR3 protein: CASPGGPNYGYTF. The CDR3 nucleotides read TGTGCCTCCCCGGGCGGCCCTAACTATGGCTACACCTTC.

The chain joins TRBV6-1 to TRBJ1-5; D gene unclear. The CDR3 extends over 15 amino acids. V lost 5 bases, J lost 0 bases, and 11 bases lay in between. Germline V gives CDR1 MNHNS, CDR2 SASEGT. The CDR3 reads CASSPAAPSNQPQHF. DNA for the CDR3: TGTGCCAGCAGTCCCGCGGCCCCTAGCAATCAGCCCCAGCATTTT.

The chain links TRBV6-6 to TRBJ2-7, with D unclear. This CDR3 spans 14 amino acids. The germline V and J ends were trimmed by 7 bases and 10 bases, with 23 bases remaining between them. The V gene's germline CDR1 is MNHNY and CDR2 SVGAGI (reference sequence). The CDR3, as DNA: TGTGCCAGCAAACGGCAGGACCCAAATAAGGCCCAGTACTTC. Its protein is CASKRQDPNKAQYF.

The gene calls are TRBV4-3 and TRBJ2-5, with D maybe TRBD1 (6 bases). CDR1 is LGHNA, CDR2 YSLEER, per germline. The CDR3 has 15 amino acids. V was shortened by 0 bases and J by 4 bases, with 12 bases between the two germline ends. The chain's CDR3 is CASSQDTGKGETQYF. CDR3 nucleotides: TGCGCCAGCAGCCAAGATACAGGGAAGGGAGAGACCCAGTACTTC.

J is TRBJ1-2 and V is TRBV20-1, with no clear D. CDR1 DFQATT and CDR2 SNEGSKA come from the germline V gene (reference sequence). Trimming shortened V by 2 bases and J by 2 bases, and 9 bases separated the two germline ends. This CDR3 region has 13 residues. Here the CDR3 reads CSARPQENYGYTF. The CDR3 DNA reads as TGCAGTGCTAGACCCCAGGAGAACTATGGCTACACCTTC.

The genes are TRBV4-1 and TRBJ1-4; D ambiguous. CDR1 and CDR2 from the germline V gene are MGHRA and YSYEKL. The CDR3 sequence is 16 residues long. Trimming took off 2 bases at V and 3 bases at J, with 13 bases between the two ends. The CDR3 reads CASSQRSHSSNEKLFF. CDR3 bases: TGCGCCAGCAGCCAAAGAAGTCACTCCTCTAATGAAAAACTGTTTTTT.

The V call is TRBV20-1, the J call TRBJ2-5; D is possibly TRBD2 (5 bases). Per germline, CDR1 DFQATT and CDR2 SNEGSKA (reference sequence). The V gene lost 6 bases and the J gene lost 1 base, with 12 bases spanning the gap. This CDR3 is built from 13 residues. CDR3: CSAIYGLQETQYF. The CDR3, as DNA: TGCAGTGCCATATATGGACTCCAAGAGACCCAGTACTTC.

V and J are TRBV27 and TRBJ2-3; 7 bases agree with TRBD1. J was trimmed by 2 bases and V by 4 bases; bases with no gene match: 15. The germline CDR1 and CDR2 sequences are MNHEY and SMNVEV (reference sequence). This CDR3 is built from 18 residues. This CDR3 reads CASSSAYRGELNTDTQYF. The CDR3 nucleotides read TGTGCCAGCAGTTCCGCCTACAGGGGCGAGCTGAACACAGATACGCAGTATTTT.

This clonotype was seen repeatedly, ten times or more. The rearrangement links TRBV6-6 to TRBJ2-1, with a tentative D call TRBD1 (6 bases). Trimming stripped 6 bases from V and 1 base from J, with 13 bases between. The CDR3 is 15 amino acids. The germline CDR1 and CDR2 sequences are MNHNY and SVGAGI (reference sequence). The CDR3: CASSPTGLSYNEQFF. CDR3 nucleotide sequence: TGTGCCAGCAGCCCGACAGGACTTTCCTACAATGAGCAGTTCTTC.